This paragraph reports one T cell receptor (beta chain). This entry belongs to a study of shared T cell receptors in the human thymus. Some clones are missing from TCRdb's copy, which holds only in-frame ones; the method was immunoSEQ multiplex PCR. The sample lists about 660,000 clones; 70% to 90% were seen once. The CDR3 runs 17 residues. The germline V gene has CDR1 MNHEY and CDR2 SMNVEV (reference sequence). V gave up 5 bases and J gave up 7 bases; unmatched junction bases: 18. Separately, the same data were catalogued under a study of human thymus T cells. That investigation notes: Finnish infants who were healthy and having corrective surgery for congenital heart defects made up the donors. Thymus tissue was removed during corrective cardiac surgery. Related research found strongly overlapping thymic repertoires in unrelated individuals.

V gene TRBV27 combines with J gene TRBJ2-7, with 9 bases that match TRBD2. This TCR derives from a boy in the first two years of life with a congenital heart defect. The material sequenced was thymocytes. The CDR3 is CASSPTSTSGFLREQYF. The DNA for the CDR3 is TGTGCCAGCAGTCCAACTTCGACTAGCGGATTCTTGAGGGAGCAGTACTTC.